Following are 29 T cell receptor beta chains from one sample sequenced in a study of kidney transplant recipient with SARS-CoV-2 infection. Via MiXCR, TCRdb re-called the reads, giving one row per CDR3 protein. The sample comprises fewer than 250,000 distinct CDR3 sequences, under 35% of which are singletons, and about 7% rests with the top ten. Here the sequenced sample was a blood sample, taken at baseline and between days 110 and 120 from a kidney transplant recipient. The receptors were gathered from a male patient aged 30 to 40 who had COVID-19 and was a kidney transplant recipient. The T cells may partly be graft donor cells.

This clonotype was counted ten times or more. The chain combines TRBV25-1 with TRBJ1-2, with a tentative D call TRBD1 (5 bases). The CDR3 is made up of 17 amino acids. CDR1 is MGHDK, CDR2 SYGVNS, per germline. V was clipped by 4 bases and J by 4 bases, with 22 bases between them. CDR3 sequence: CASSGDLELGKTYGYTF. The CDR3 DNA sequence: TGTGCCAGCAGTGGGGACTTAGAACTGGGAAAGACCTATGGCTACACCTTC.

With respect to this clonotype: A clone one base away is much larger, so this may be a read error. The chain combines TRBV6-2 or TRBV6-3 with TRBJ2-7; tentatively, D is TRBD1 (6 bases). The CDR3 has 13 residues. Germline CDR1 reads MNHEY; CDR2 reads SVGEGT. This CDR3 is CDSSYFSGDEQYF. As DNA, the CDR3 is TGTGACAGCAGTTATTTCTCAGGGGACGAGCAGTACTTC.

Many counts were recorded for this clonotype. This chain joins TRBV9 and TRBJ2-2; tentatively, D is TRBD1 (5 bases). Germline V gene sequence: CDR1 SGDLS, CDR2 YYNGEE. The CDR3 loop spans 15 amino acids. The ends were cut back, 0 bases at V and 3 bases at J, with 9 bases in the middle. The CDR3 spells CASSVARGHTGELFF. The CDR3 DNA follows: TGTGCCAGCAGCGTAGCAAGGGGCCACACCGGGGAGCTGTTTTTT.

This clonotype was counted ten times or more. The CDR3 DNA reads TGCAGTGCTAGAGATTGGCTGATGAACACTGAAGCTTTCTTT. Residues: CSARDWLMNTEAFF. The chain has TRBV20-1 and TRBJ1-1; no definite D call. CDR3 length equals 14 residues. V was clipped by 0 bases and J by 0 bases, with 8 bases between them. From germline, CDR1 is DFQATT and CDR2 SNEGSKA (reference sequence).

With respect to this clonotype: Given a much more abundant clone one base away, this may be a read error. The J gene is TRBJ2-7, the V gene TRBV20-1; D not certain. Germline V lookup: CDR1 DFQATT, CDR2 SNEGSKA (reference sequence). CDR3 length equals 12 residues. Deletions cut 3 bases from V and 3 bases from J, with 9 bases between. CDR3 region: CSASGSSYEQYF. CDR3 in DNA: TGCAGTGCTAGTGGTAGCAGCTACGAGCAGTACTTC.

Worth noting for this clonotype: With a much larger clone just one base away, this may be a read error. The rearrangement joins TRBV5-1 to TRBJ2-7; tentatively, D is TRBD1 (5 bases). Germline loops: CDR1 SGHRS, CDR2 YFSETQ. The CDR3 sequence is 15 residues long. The CDR3 DNA sequence: TGCGCCAGCAGCTTGAGAAGGTTAGGGGCCTACGAGCGGTACTTC. Translation: CASSLRRLGAYERYF.

There are many counts of this clonotype. V usage is TRBV7-9 and J usage is TRBJ1-1; the D gene is possibly TRBD1 (5 bases). The length of the CDR3 is 14 residues. Trimming removed 1 base from V and 4 bases from J, with 10 bases in between. Germline V lookup: CDR1 SEHNR, CDR2 FQNEAQ (reference sequence). CDR3 coding DNA: TGTGCCAGCAGCTTAGGAGGGGAATCCACTGAAGCTTTCTTT. This translates into CASSLGGESTEAFF.

This clonotype has ten or more counts. The genes are TRBV6-2 or TRBV6-3 and TRBJ2-2, with D unresolved. The CDR3 has 14 residues. V was trimmed by 6 bases and J by 6 bases, leaving 14 bases between them. Germline-derived CDR1 and CDR2 are MNHEY and SVGEGT. The CDR3 loop reads CASRRIPRAGELFF. The CDR3 DNA sequence: TGTGCCAGCAGGCGTATCCCTAGGGCCGGGGAGCTGTTTTTT.

In its sample, this clonotype was seen many times. V gene TRBV6-5 combines with J gene TRBJ1-1, with 8 bases matching TRBD1. This CDR3 has 15 amino acids. The V segment lost 5 bases and the J segment 7 bases; nucleotides outside the gene matches: 12. Germline V gene sequence: CDR1 MNHEY, CDR2 SVGAGI. CDR3: CASSASFAGQGEAFF. DNA for the CDR3: TGTGCCAGCAGTGCGTCTTTTGCAGGACAGGGTGAAGCTTTCTTT.

The chain recombines TRBV2 with TRBJ2-1; D possibly corresponds to TRBD2 (6 bases). The germline V gene encodes CDR1 SNHLY and CDR2 FYNNEI. There are 15 residues in the CDR3. V was pared by 5 bases and J by 4 bases, with 15 bases between. CDR3: CASSSRDGRYNEQFF. Written as DNA, the CDR3 is TGTGCCAGCAGTTCCCGGGACGGGAGATACAATGAGCAGTTCTTC.

This clonotype has ten or more counts. This sequence joins TRBV19 and TRBJ1-1; no clear D. The CDR3 runs to 14 residues. Germline-derived CDR1 and CDR2 are LNHDA and SQIVND (reference sequence). With 1 base removed from V and 1 base from J, the gap between germline ends came to 7 bases. The CDR3 sequence: CASSIVKGNTEAFF. CDR3 coding DNA: TGTGCCAGTAGTATAGTAAAGGGGAACACTGAAGCTTTCTTT.

This clonotype was seen many times. CDR3 in DNA: TGTGCCAGTATCTCCCCGTGGGTCGGGACTGAAGCTTTCTTT. Its translation: CASISPWVGTEAFF. The rearrangement joins TRBV19 to TRBJ1-1; D gene unclear. Trimming cost V 7 bases and J 5 bases, with 17 bases left between them. From germline, CDR1 is LNHDA and CDR2 SQIVND (reference sequence). The CDR3 runs 14 residues. Using reference TRBV19 and TRBJ1-1 for the parts outside the CDR3, the full variable domain is DGGITQSPKYLFRKEGQNVTLSCEQNLNHDAMYWYRQDPGQGLRLIYYSQIVNDFQKGDIAEGYSVSREKKESFPLTVTSAQKNPTAFYLCASISPWVGTEAFFGQGTRLTVV.

This clonotype was counted a few times. The chain couples TRBV29-1 to TRBJ1-4; TRBD1 is a possible D gene (6 bases). Germline CDR1 SQVTM, CDR2 ANQGSEA. The CDR3 totals 11 residues. V gave up 6 bases and J gave up 14 bases, with 16 bases separating them. The CDR3 region is CSVEGGVGLFF. CDR3 DNA sequence: TGCAGCGTCGAGGGGGGGGTAGGTCTGTTTTTT.

Ten or more counts support this clonotype. The CDR3 DNA reads as TGCAGTGCTAGATTGGCTAGCGGGAGCTACGAGCAGTACTTC. Its translation: CSARLASGSYEQYF. The chain employs TRBV20-1 and TRBJ2-7; 10 bases are shared with TRBD2. From germline, CDR1 is DFQATT and CDR2 SNEGSKA (reference sequence). Unmatched junction bases numbered 4, after V lost 2 bases and J lost 3 bases. CDR3 length: 14 amino acids.

As to this clonotype: A much more abundant neighbour one base away suggests this may be a read error. The chain has TRBV6-4 and TRBJ1-2; D unresolved. The CDR3 consists of 17 residues. Germline V gene lookup returns CDR1 MRHNA and CDR2 SNTAGT. Trimming took 4 bases from V and 4 from J, leaving 22 bases between them. The CDR3, as DNA: TGTGCCAGCAGTGCCCCCTACTCACACGGAAAGACCTATGGCTACACCTTC. Residues: CASSAPYSHGKTYGYTF.

The genes are TRBV7-2 and TRBJ2-3; either TRBD1 or TRBD2 may supply D (6 bases each). V was pared by 5 bases and J by 1 base, with 25 bases between. Looked up from germline, CDR1 is SGHTA and CDR2 is FQGNSA. The CDR3 contains 19 residues. CDR3 DNA sequence: TGTGCCAGCAGCCTAGGGGGGTTTACCAGGGTCTATGGCACAGATACGCAGTATTTT. Residues: CASSLGGFTRVYGTDTQYF.

The chain carries TRBV30 and TRBJ2-2, with D maybe TRBD1 (5 bases). CDR3 length equals 13 residues. The V end was cut by 3 bases, the J end by 4 bases, with 9 bases between. Germline V gives CDR1 GTSNPN, CDR2 SVGIG (reference sequence). In DNA, the CDR3 is TGTGCCTGGAGGGCAGGGTCCACCGGGGAGCTGTTTTTT. It yields the protein CAWRAGSTGELFF.

The sample holds many counts of this clonotype. The J gene is TRBJ2-7, the V gene TRBV20-1, with D unclear. This CDR3 comprises 12 residues. Trimming removed 3 bases at V and 2 bases at J, with 8 bases between. Germline V CDR1 and CDR2: DFQATT, SNEGSKA (reference sequence). The CDR3 DNA reads TGCAGTGCTAGGCCAAACACCTACGAGCAGTACTTC. This gives the protein CSARPNTYEQYF.

This clonotype was counted only a few times. This rearrangement joins TRBV28 to TRBJ2-1; D perhaps matches TRBD2 (5 bases). The germline CDR1 and CDR2 sequences are MDHEN and SYDVKM. CDR3 length: 13 residues. V lost 3 bases to trimming and J lost 7 bases, with 10 bases between them. The CDR3 nucleotides read TGTGCCAGCAGTTTCGGGGTTTCGAATGAGCAGTTCTTC. It codes for CASSFGVSNEQFF.

In regard to this clonotype: This clone may be a read error of a much larger clone one base away. The chain recombines TRBV3-2 with TRBJ2-7. TRBV3-2 is a listed pseudogene. The CDR3 is 15 residues long. As DNA, the CDR3 is TGTGCCAGCAGCCAAGATAAGGTGAGCTCCTACGAGCAGTACTTC. Residues: CASSQDKVSSYEQYF.

This clonotype has a count of ten or more. The rearrangement joins TRBV10-2 to TRBJ1-4; 11 nucleotides match TRBD1. The CDR3 is 16 residues long. Germline-derived CDR1 and CDR2 are WSHSY and SAAADI. J lost 8 bases, V lost 2 bases, and 7 bases had no gene match. Here the CDR3 DNA reads TGCGCCAGCAGTGAGGTTCCGGGACAGGGGGTAGAAAAACTGTTTTTT. Translating gives CASSEVPGQGVEKLFF.

About this clonotype itself: This could be a read error, since a much larger clone is one nucleotide away. The V call is TRBV11-3, the J call TRBJ2-1; no reliable D call. The J call could be wrong; TRBJ1-2 is a better fit for the DNA end. Germline CDR1 reads SGHNT; CDR2 reads YENEEA. The CDR3 runs to 17 residues. The CDR3 region has the DNA TGTGCCAGCAGCACATTGTCCGATCTCGGAAAGGCCTATGGCTACACCTTC. Protein: CASSTLSDLGKAYGYTF.

This clonotype was picked up many times. The J gene is TRBJ2-5, the V gene TRBV5-1; D ambiguous. The CDR3 is 15 amino acids. V was shortened by 4 bases and J by 3 bases, with 16 bases between the two germline ends. Looked up from germline, CDR1 is SGHRS and CDR2 is YFSETQ. CDR3 region: CASSPGTSIEETQYF. CDR3 DNA sequence: TGCGCCAGCAGCCCCGGAACATCCATTGAAGAGACCCAGTACTTC.

This clonotype was picked up many times. This chain joins TRBV7-9 and TRBJ1-1; 7 nucleotides agree with TRBD1. The CDR3 contains 15 residues. V trimming: 7 bases; J trimming: 0 bases; junction bases outside the gene matches: 8. In germline, CDR1 is SEHNR, CDR2 FQNEAQ (reference sequence). CDR3 coding DNA: TGTGCCAGCAACAGGGAAGGGGGCATGAACACTGAAGCTTTCTTT. It translates to CASNREGGMNTEAFF. Full variable domain (outside the CDR3, taken from reference TRBV7-9 and TRBJ1-1): DTGVSQNPRHKITKRGQNVTFRCDPISEHNRLYWYRQTLGQGPEFLTYFQNEAQLEKSRLLSDRFSAERPKGSFSTLEIQRTEQGDSAMYLCASNREGGMNTEAFFGQGTRLTVV.

This clonotype was recorded many times. An end of the junction differs from the germline gene, which may be a read error. This chain uses TRBV13 with TRBJ2-6; the D is unclear. The CDR3 has 18 residues. The germline gives CDR1 PRHDT, CDR2 FYEKMQ (reference sequence). Here the CDR3 DNA reads TGTGCCAGCAGCTTGGGGAAGCTGAGTACAAAGTCGGGCCAACGTCCTGACTTC. Its protein product is CASSLGKLSTKSGQRPDF.

The rearrangement joins TRBV5-4 to TRBJ2-5, with a tentative D call TRBD1 (6 bases). V gave up 2 bases and J gave up 2 bases, with 10 bases separating them. This CDR3 has 14 amino acids. Looked up from germline, CDR1 is SGHNT and CDR2 is YYREEE (reference sequence). CDR3 residues: CASSFGGTQETQYF. The CDR3 nucleotides read TGTGCCAGCAGCTTTGGTGGGACACAAGAGACCCAGTACTTC.

This clonotype was found many times. The chain employs TRBV13 and TRBJ1-1; no firm D call. Germline assignment: CDR1 PRHDT and CDR2 FYEKMQ (reference sequence). V was cut by 6 bases and J by 6 bases, with 17 bases left in between. CDR3 length: 14 residues. The CDR3 coding sequence is TGTGCCAGCAGTTCGGGTGCGCAGTGGGCTGAAGCTTTCTTT. Translated: CASSSGAQWAEAFF. Combining the CDR3 with reference TRBV13 and TRBJ1-1 gives the whole variable domain AAGVIQSPRHLIKEKRETATLKCYPIPRHDTVYWYQQGPGQDPQFLISFYEKMQSDKGSIPDRFSAQQFSDYHSELNMSSLELGDSALYFCASSSGAQWAEAFFGQGTRLTVV.

This clonotype was counted many times. V gene TRBV6-4 combines with J gene TRBJ1-2, with D hard to call. The ends were cut back, 5 bases at V and 4 bases at J, with 23 bases in the middle. In germline, CDR1 is MRHNA, CDR2 SNTAGT. The CDR3 extends over 17 amino acids. The CDR3 bases are TGTGCCAGCAGTTCTTACGACTCACACGGAAAGACCTATGGCTACACCTTC. This codes for CASSSYDSHGKTYGYTF.

With respect to this clonotype: A much larger clone differs from this one at a single base, so this may be a read error. The V call is TRBV30, the J call TRBJ1-2; D call uncertain. The CDR3 has 14 amino acids. V was clipped by 4 bases and J by 8 bases, with 20 bases between them. Per germline, CDR1 GTSNPN and CDR2 SVGIG (reference sequence). CDR3 sequence (DNA): TGTGCCTGGACCACACCCGGGGTTTTTTGGGGCTACACCTTC. It codes for CAWTTPGVFWGYTF. Combining the CDR3 with reference TRBV30 and TRBJ1-2 gives the whole variable domain SQTIHQWPATLVQPVGSPLSLECTVEGTSNPNLYWYRQAAGRGLQLLFYSVGIGQISSEVPQNLSASRPQDRQFILSSKKLLLSDSGFYLCAWTTPGVFWGYTFGSGTRLTVV.